The 12 T cell receptor beta chains reported below all come from one sample, sequenced in a study of cytomegalovirus exposure and HLA in healthy donors. Vbeta (60) and Jbeta (13) primers were used in the PCR. Profiled with immunoSEQ multiplex PCR; TCRdb holds only in-frame clones, not every one. The repertoire holds some 85,000 clones, with roughly 80% as singletons. Sequences were obtained from PBMCs. The receptor set was obtained from a man aged 18 to 29 in good health and CMV-seronegative.

This clone occurred a few times. The rearrangement uses TRBV9 and TRBJ2-1, with no clear D. CDR1 is SGDLS, CDR2 YYNGEE, per germline. CDR3 length: 14 residues. The V end lost 0 bases, the J end lost 5 bases, and 9 bases lay between the germline ends. This CDR3 is CASSVDGRNNEQFF. The CDR3 nucleotides are TGTGCCAGCAGCGTAGATGGCAGAAACAATGAGCAGTTCTTC.

This clone was seen more than once but under ten times. V and J are TRBV2 and TRBJ2-7; TRBD1 matches at 8 bases. This CDR3 contains 15 residues. J gave up 4 bases and V 8 bases, and 13 bases lay outside the gene matches. Germline CDR1 and CDR2: SNHLY and FYNNEI. The CDR3 sequence: CASDPRGRGLYEQYF. CDR3 nucleotide sequence: TGTGCCAGCGACCCCCGCGGCAGGGGGCTTTACGAGCAGTACTTC.

This rearrangement joins TRBV5-6 to TRBJ1-1; 8 bases fit TRBD1. Per germline, CDR1 SGHDT and CDR2 YYEEEE. J was trimmed by 1 base and V by 0 bases; bases with no gene match: 11. The CDR3 runs 18 residues. CDR3 in amino acids: CASSLVYRGSTPNTEAFF. CDR3 nucleotide sequence: TGTGCCAGCAGCTTGGTTTACAGGGGGTCCACCCCGAACACTGAAGCTTTCTTT.

The chain joins TRBV7-6 to TRBJ2-5; TRBD2 agrees at 7 bases. This CDR3 contains 17 residues. V shed 5 bases, J shed 2 bases, and the junction held 14 bases outside the gene matches. The germline V gene has CDR1 SGHVS and CDR2 FNYEAQ. The CDR3 loop is CASSPGGGITRQETQYF. The DNA for the CDR3 is TGTGCCAGCAGCCCGGGGGGAGGCATCACTAGGCAAGAGACCCAGTACTTC.

To note about this clone: The sample has other DNA sequences that encode this CDR3 too. The chain couples TRBV18 to TRBJ1-1; unclear D gene. This CDR3 contains 16 residues. Germline V gene sequence: CDR1 KGHSH, CDR2 LQKENI. V lost 2 bases, J lost 1 base, and 14 bases lay in between. CDR3 nucleotides: TGTGCCAGCTCACCAGTTCGGCAGGCGGGGAACACTGAAGCTTTCTTT. It is translated as CASSPVRQAGNTEAFF. Drawing the rest from reference TRBV18 and TRBJ1-1, the complete variable domain is NAGVMQNPRHLVRRRGQEARLRCSPMKGHSHVYWYRQLPEEGLKFMVYLQKENIIDESGMPKERFSAEFPKEGPSILRIQQVVRGDSAAYFCASSPVRQAGNTEAFFGQGTRLTVV.

The V gene is TRBV29-1, the J gene TRBJ2-7; TRBD2 agrees at 8 bases. The V segment lost 6 bases and the J segment 5 bases; nucleotides outside the gene matches: 3. The CDR3 covers 11 residues. CDR1 and CDR2 from the germline V gene are SQVTM and ANQGSEA. CDR3 DNA sequence: TGCAGCGTCGTACTAGCGGACGAGCAGTACTTC. Amino acid sequence: CSVVLADEQYF.

The rearrangement joins TRBV28 to TRBJ2-7; D is possibly TRBD1 (5 bases). Germline CDR1 is MDHEN and CDR2 is SYDVKM. This CDR3 has 12 residues. The V and J ends lost 8 bases and 1 base respectively, with 9 bases between them. CDR3 protein: CASSRDSYEQYF. The CDR3 nucleotides are TGTGCCAGCTCCAGGGATTCCTACGAGCAGTACTTC.

The chain combines TRBV9 with TRBJ1-2; possible D gene TRBD1, 6 bases. Trimming took 4 bases from V and 2 from J, leaving 12 bases between them. The CDR3 runs to 14 residues. Germline V gene data show CDR1 as SGDLS and CDR2 as YYNGEE. CDR3 in amino acids: CASSFPGHNYGYTF. CDR3 DNA: TGTGCCAGCAGCTTCCCGGGACACAACTATGGCTACACCTTC. Full variable domain (rest looked up from reference TRBV9 and TRBJ1-2): DSGVTQTPKHLITATGQRVTLRCSPRSGDLSVYWYQQSLDQGLQFLIQYYNGEERAKGNILERFSAQQFPDLHSELNLSSLELGDSALYFCASSFPGHNYGYTFGSGTRLTVV.

For this clone: The sample contains more than one DNA sequence encoding this CDR3. The chain employs TRBV9 and TRBJ1-1, with 7 nucleotides matching TRBD1. Germline CDR1 SGDLS, CDR2 YYNGEE. The CDR3 length is 15 residues. The V gene end was trimmed by 0 bases and the J gene end by 1 base; junction bases not matched to a gene: 3. The CDR3 sequence: CASSVDRGGNTEAFF. For the CDR3, the DNA is TGTGCCAGCAGCGTAGACAGGGGCGGGAACACTGAAGCTTTCTTT.

This chain connects TRBV6-5 to TRBJ2-7; D is unclear. V was clipped by 4 bases and J by 8 bases, with 15 bases between them. Germline V lookup: CDR1 MNHEY, CDR2 SVGAGI. The CDR3 sequence is 13 residues long. CDR3 amino acids: CASSFGWASQQYF. The CDR3 DNA reads TGTGCCAGCAGTTTCGGATGGGCCTCACAGCAGTACTTC.

The chain is built from TRBV18 and TRBJ1-1, with 8 bases matching TRBD1. Germline-derived CDR1 and CDR2 are KGHSH and LQKENI. After removal of 4 bases from V and 3 bases from J, the junction contained 4 bases not matched to a gene. The CDR3 has 14 amino acids. CDR3 nucleotide sequence: TGTGCCAGCTCACGTGTACAGGGGGACACTGAAGCTTTCTTT. It specifies CASSRVQGDTEAFF.

The chain joins TRBV5-8 to TRBJ2-7; TRBD2 agrees at 8 bases. V dropped 5 bases and J dropped 4; count of bases not matched to a gene: 5. Germline lookup yields CDR1 SGHTS and CDR2 YDEGEE. The CDR3 runs 13 residues. This CDR3 is CASRLGGGYEQYF. As DNA, the CDR3 is TGTGCCAGCAGACTAGGCGGGGGGTACGAGCAGTACTTC. Drawing the rest from reference TRBV5-8 and TRBJ2-7, the complete variable domain is EAGVTQSPTHLIKTRGQQATLRCSPISGHTSVYWYQQALGLGLQFLLWYDEGEERNRGNFPPRFSGRQFPNYSSELNVNALELEDSALYLCASRLGGGYEQYFGPGTRLTVT.